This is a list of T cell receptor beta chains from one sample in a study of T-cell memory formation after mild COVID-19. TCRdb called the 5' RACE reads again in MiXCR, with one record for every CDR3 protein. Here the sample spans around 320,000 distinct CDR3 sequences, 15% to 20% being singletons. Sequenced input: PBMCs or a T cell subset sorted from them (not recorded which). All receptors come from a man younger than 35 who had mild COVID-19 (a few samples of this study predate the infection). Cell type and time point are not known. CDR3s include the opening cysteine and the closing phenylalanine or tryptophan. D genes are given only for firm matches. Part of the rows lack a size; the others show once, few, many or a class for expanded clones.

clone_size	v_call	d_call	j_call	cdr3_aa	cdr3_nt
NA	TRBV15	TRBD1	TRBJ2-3	CATRDGTGSTDTQYF	TGTGCCACCAGAGACGGGACAGGGAGCACAGATACGCAGTATTTT
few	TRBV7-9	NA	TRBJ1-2	CASSLVTVIDGYTF	TGTGCCAGCAGCTTAGTTACGGTGATTGATGGCTACACCTTC
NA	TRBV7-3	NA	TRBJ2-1	CASSKRAYNEQFF	TGTGCCAGCAGCAAGAGAGCTTACAATGAGCAGTTCTTC
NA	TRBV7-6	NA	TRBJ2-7	CASSSRDSDYEQYF	TGTGCCAGCAGCTCCCGGGACTCCGACTACGAGCAGTACTTC
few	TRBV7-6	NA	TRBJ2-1	CASSSDGAGSYNEQFF	TGTGCCAGCAGCTCGGATGGAGCAGGCTCCTACAATGAGCAGTTCTTC
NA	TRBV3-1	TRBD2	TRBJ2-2	CASSPRLERGGLNTGELFF	TGTGCCAGCAGCCCCCGATTGGAGCGGGGGGGCTTGAACACCGGGGAGCTGTTTTTT
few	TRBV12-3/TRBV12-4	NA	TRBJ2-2	CASSRGLGTGELFF	TGTGCCAGCAGTCGGGGGTTAGGGACCGGGGAGCTGTTTTTT
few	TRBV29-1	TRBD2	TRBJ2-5	CSVEIGGGVGETQYF	TGCAGCGTTGAGATCGGCGGGGGAGTTGGGGAGACCCAGTACTTC
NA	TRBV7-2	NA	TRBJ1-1	CASSSTGTMNTEAFF	TGTGCCAGCAGCTCAACAGGGACCATGAACACTGAAGCTTTCTTT
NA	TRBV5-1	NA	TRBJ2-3	CASSLVGRGGTDTQYF	TGCGCCAGCAGCTTGGTTGGGCGGGGCGGCACAGATACGCAGTATTTT
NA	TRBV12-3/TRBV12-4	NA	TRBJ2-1	CASSLGWGATEQFF	TGTGCCAGCAGTTTGGGATGGGGGGCGACTGAGCAGTTCTTC
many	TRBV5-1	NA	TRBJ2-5	CASSLMLGGQETQYF	TGCGCCAGCAGCTTGATGTTGGGTGGCCAAGAGACCCAGTACTTC
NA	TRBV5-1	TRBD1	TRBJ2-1	CASSLGDRGRFANEQFF	TGCGCCAGCAGCTTGGGGGACAGGGGGCGGTTTGCCAATGAGCAGTTCTTC
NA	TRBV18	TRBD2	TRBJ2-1	CASSLLGTSSPNEQFF	TGTGCCAGCTCACTCTTGGGGACTAGCAGCCCTAATGAGCAGTTCTTC
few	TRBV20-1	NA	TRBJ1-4	CSARKNEKLFF	TGCAGTGCTAGAAAAAATGAAAAACTGTTTTTT
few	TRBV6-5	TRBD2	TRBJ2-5	CASMPSGGAWETQYF	TGTGCCAGCATGCCCAGCGGGGGGGCCTGGGAGACCCAGTACTTC
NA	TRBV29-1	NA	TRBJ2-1	CSVPRGSYNEQFF	TGCAGCGTACCAAGAGGGTCCTACAATGAGCAGTTCTTC
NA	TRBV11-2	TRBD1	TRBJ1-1	CASSFYRGRGAFF	TGTGCCAGCAGCTTTTACAGGGGGCGCGGAGCTTTCTTT
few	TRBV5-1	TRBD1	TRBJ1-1	CASSFAGTGMNTEAFF	TGCGCCAGCAGCTTCGCCGGGACAGGGATGAACACTGAAGCTTTCTTT
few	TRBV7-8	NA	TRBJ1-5	CASKEEAGTTSNQPQHF	TGTGCCAGCAAAGAAGAAGCCGGGACAACTAGCAATCAGCCCCAGCATTTT
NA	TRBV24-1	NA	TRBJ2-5	CATSDGAGAQGETQYF	TGTGCCACCAGTGATGGTGCGGGGGCGCAAGGAGAGACCCAGTACTTC
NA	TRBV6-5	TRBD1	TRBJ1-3	CASSWDRRGNTIYF	TGTGCCAGCAGTTGGGACAGGCGGGGAAACACCATATATTTT
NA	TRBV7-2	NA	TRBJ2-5	CASSLEEADLDF	TGTGCCAGCAGCTTAGAGGAGGCTGATCTGGACTTC
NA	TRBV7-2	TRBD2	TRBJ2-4	CASSLGFSGGADIQYF	TGTGCCAGCAGCTTAGGATTTAGCGGGGGGGCCGACATTCAGTACTTC
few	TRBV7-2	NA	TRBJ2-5	CASSLMGPPQETQYF	TGTGCCAGCAGCTTAATGGGACCACCTCAAGAGACCCAGTACTTC
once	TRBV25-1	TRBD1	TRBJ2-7	CASSAMNRGSYEQYF	TGTGCCAGCAGTGCAATGAACAGGGGTTCGTACGAGCAGTACTTC
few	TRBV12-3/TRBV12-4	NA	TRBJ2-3	CASSPYRRGTDTQYF	TGTGCCAGCAGCCCCTACCGGCGAGGAACAGATACGCAGTATTTT
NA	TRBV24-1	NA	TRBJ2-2	CATRGSDPAGELFF	TGTGCCACCAGAGGCTCAGACCCGGCCGGGGAGCTGTTTTTT
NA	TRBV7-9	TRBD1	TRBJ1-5	CASSPKGTANQPQHF	TGTGCCAGCAGCCCCAAGGGGACAGCAAATCAGCCCCAGCATTTT
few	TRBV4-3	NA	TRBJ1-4	CASSQAWGSTNEKLFF	TGCGCCAGCAGCCAAGCTTGGGGGTCAACTAATGAAAAACTGTTTTTT
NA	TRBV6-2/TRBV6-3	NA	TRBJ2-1	CASSYDPIPYNEQFF	TGTGCCAGCAGTTACGACCCAATCCCCTACAATGAGCAGTTCTTC
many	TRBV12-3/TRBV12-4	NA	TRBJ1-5	CASRASNQPQHF	TGTGCCAGCCGGGCTAGCAATCAGCCCCAGCATTTT
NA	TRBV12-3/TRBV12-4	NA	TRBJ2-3	CASSKTEGGTQYF	TGTGCCAGCAGTAAGACAGAAGGAGGTACGCAGTATTTT
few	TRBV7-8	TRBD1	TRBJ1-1	CASSLGTTGSTEAFF	TGTGCCAGCAGCTTAGGAACGACAGGGAGCACTGAAGCTTTCTTT
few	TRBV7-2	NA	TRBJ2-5	CASSLARRVETQYF	TGTGCCAGCAGCTTGGCACGTAGGGTAGAGACCCAGTACTTC
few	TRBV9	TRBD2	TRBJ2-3	CASSPSGGDSTDTQYF	TGTGCCAGCAGCCCGAGCGGGGGGGACAGCACAGATACGCAGTATTTT
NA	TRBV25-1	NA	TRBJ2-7	CASNPGQNSYEQYF	TGTGCCAGCAACCCCGGACAGAACTCCTACGAGCAGTACTTC
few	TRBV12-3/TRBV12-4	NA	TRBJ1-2	CASSLGGRVYGYTF	TGTGCCAGCAGTTTAGGGGGGCGAGTCTATGGCTACACCTTC
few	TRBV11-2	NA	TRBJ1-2	CASSSLRGGLNYGYTF	TGTGCCAGCAGCTCCTTAAGGGGCGGCTTGAACTATGGCTACACCTTC
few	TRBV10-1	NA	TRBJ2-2	CASSQQGRGTGELFF	TGCGCCAGCAGTCAACAGGGCCGGGGCACCGGGGAGCTGTTTTTT
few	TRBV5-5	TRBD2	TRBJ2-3	CASSLRLAGGRSDTQYF	TGTGCCAGCAGCTTGCGACTAGCGGGGGGGCGGTCAGATACGCAGTATTTT
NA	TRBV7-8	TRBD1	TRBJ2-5	CASSLATGDGETQYF	TGTGCCAGCAGCTTAGCGACAGGGGACGGGGAGACCCAGTACTTC
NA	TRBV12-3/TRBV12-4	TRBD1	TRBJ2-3	CACPKGGRTDTQYF	TGTGCCTGCCCCAAAGGGGGCAGGACAGATACGCAGTATTTT
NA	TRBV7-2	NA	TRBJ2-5	CASSLGSLADQETQYF	TGTGCCAGCAGCTTAGGGTCCCTAGCTGACCAAGAGACCCAGTACTTC
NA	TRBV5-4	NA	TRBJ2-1	CASRPGQSSYNEQFF	TGTGCCAGCAGACCCGGACAGAGCTCCTACAATGAGCAGTTCTTC
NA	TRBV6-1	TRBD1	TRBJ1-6	CAGGQPDNSPLHF	TGTGCCGGGGGACAGCCTGATAATTCACCCCTCCACTTT
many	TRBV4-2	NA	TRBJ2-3	CATQGRGTDTQYF	TGTGCCACCCAGGGGCGAGGCACAGATACGCAGTATTTT